The clone carrying this TCR beta chain turned up a few times. The data derive from a study of T-cell memory formation after mild COVID-19. Germline V CDR1 and CDR2: MNHEY, SVGEGT. Trimming cost V 6 bases and J 4 bases, with 15 bases left between them. The CDR3 spans 14 residues. 5'RACE with constant-segment primers built TCRalpha and TCRbeta cDNA libraries with UMIs. TCRdb re-called the 5' RACE reads with MiXCR, one entry per CDR3 protein. The sample has around 190,000 distinct CDR3 sequences; about 18% are singletons. Sequences were obtained from PBMCs or a T cell subset sorted from them (not recorded which). V is TRBV6-2 or TRBV6-3 and J is TRBJ1-2, with D maybe TRBD1 (6 bases). This TCR came from a man in his late teens or twenties who had mild COVID-19 (a few samples of this study predate the infection). Cell type and time point are not known. The CDR3 spells CASRTTGSPYGYTF. CDR3 DNA sequence: TGTGCCAGCAGAACTACAGGGAGCCCCTATGGCTACACCTTC.